This T cell receptor (beta chain) derives from a study of blood T cell repertoires in COVID-19. Under the authors' procedure: Reference gene primer amplification gave estimated nucleated cell counts. The repertoire was sequenced with immunoSEQ multiplex PCR; TCRdb's copy has only in-frame clones and lacks some. The V and J calls and the clone size are those of that table, but D and trimming were determined from the DNA. In the table there are approximately 170,000 clones, roughly nine tenths of which are singletons. Germline V gives CDR1 LGHDT, CDR2 YNNKEL (reference sequence). V trimming: 4 bases; J trimming: 3 bases; junction bases outside the gene matches: 8. The length of the CDR3 is 16 residues.

The sample was peripheral blood. This TCR was recovered from a woman aged 70-85 years with acute or convalescent COVID-19. V usage is TRBV3-1 (or the pseudogene TRBV3-2) and J usage is TRBJ2-2, with 7 bases matching TRBD1. CDR3 sequence reads: CASSPWTGIDTGELFF. The CDR3 DNA reads TGTGCCAGCAGCCCATGGACAGGAATAGACACCGGGGAGCTGTTTTTT.